Listed below are T cell receptor beta chains from one sample, sequenced in a study of T cells in Graves' hyperthyroidism and ophthalmopathy. From the multiplex PCR reads, TCRdb called clonotypes with MiXCR, one entry per CDR3 protein. The sample lists approximately 200,000 distinct CDR3 sequences; about 17% were seen once. Sequencing used blood. The receptors originated from a man in his forties with Graves' hyperthyroidism. Each CDR3 is given with its conserved first and last residue. The D gene is left open where the match is weak. Some rows have no size entry. The others give once, few or many, or a class for an expanded clone.

V gene	D gene	J gene	clone size	CDR3 DNA	CDR3 protein
TRBV7-9	TRBD1	TRBJ2-3	many	TGTGCCAGCAGCTTAGGGGCAGGGGGCGCGGATACGCAGTATTTT	CASSLGAGGADTQYF
TRBV6-1	TRBD2	TRBJ2-3	NA	TGTGCCAGCACCCACCAAGCGGGACTAGCGGGGGCGGTCCCAGATACGCAGTATTTT	CASTHQAGLAGAVPDTQYF
TRBV12-3/TRBV12-4	NA	TRBJ1-1	many	TGTGCCAGCTCCCTAGGGGGACTCCGGAACACTGAAGCTTTCTTT	CASSLGGLRNTEAFF
TRBV7-2	TRBD1	TRBJ2-7	once	TGTGCCAGCAGCTCCCGGACAGGGGCGACCTACGAGCAGTACTTC	CASSSRTGATYEQYF
TRBV6-1	NA	TRBJ1-5	many	TGTGCCAGCAGTCTCCCCCGGGGGGTATCCAGGCAGCCCCAGCATTTT	CASSLPRGVSRQPQHF
TRBV7-8	NA	TRBJ1-2	many	TGTGCCAGCAGCTTAGGGGTTACAGCTCAACCTTATGGCTACACCTTC	CASSLGVTAQPYGYTF
TRBV20-1	NA	TRBJ1-2	NA	TGCAGTGCTAAGTTAGACTATGGCTACACCTTC	CSAKLDYGYTF
TRBV6-1	TRBD1	TRBJ1-4	many	TGTGCCAGCTCCTGGGACAGGGTGGATGAAAAACTGTTTTTT	CASSWDRVDEKLFF
TRBV6-2/TRBV6-3	TRBD1	TRBJ2-7	many	TGTGCCAGCTCAACGTACTGGACAGGTTGCGAGCAGTACTTC	CASSTYWTGCEQYF
TRBV2	TRBD1	TRBJ2-1	many	TGTGCCACCCAGGGGGCCTCCTACAATGAGCAGTTCTTC	CATQGASYNEQFF
TRBV20-1	TRBD1	TRBJ2-7	many	TGCAGTGCTGCCCGGGACAGCCCTTACGAGCAGTACTTC	CSAARDSPYEQYF
TRBV7-9	TRBD1	TRBJ1-1	NA	TGTGCCAGCAGCTTCTCAGGGGGCGAAGCTTTCTTT	CASSFSGGEAFF
TRBV6-1	TRBD1	TRBJ1-5	NA	TGTGCCAGCAGTCAAACAGGGGAGGGTCAGCCCCAGCATTTT	CASSQTGEGQPQHF
TRBV7-8	NA	TRBJ2-1	many	TGTGCCAGCAGCCCTGACAACTCCTTTTACAATGAGCAGTTCTTC	CASSPDNSFYNEQFF
TRBV6-2/TRBV6-3	NA	TRBJ2-7	many	TGTGCCAGCAGTTATTCTTGGGGGGACTACGAGCAGTACTTC	CASSYSWGDYEQYF
TRBV6-1	NA	TRBJ1-5	many	TGTGCCAGCAGTTGGCAGGGCAGCAATCAGCCCCAGCATTTT	CASSWQGSNQPQHF
TRBV20-1	TRBD1	TRBJ2-5	many	TGCAGTGCTGGGACAGGACAAGAGACCCAGTACTTC	CSAGTGQETQYF
TRBV6-2/TRBV6-3	TRBD2	TRBJ2-1	many	TGTGCCAGCAGTTACTCAGCTAGCGGGCGAGGGGAGCAGTTCTTC	CASSYSASGRGEQFF
TRBV7-8	NA	TRBJ2-1	many	TGTGCCAGCAGCCCGCACATGGGTAGAGCCTACAATGAGCAGTTCTTC	CASSPHMGRAYNEQFF
TRBV4-3	NA	TRBJ2-4	NA	TGCGCCAGCAGCCCGTCCGGGGCCATGGGCAAAAACATTCAGTACTTC	CASSPSGAMGKNIQYF
TRBV7-9	NA	TRBJ2-7	many	TGTGCCAGCAGTCCAAGGACACAGACCTACGAGCAGTACTTC	CASSPRTQTYEQYF
TRBV12-3/TRBV12-4	NA	TRBJ2-5	many	TGTGCCAGCAGCCCCCAGGGGCTCGGGACCCAGTACTTC	CASSPQGLGTQYF
TRBV7-3	TRBD2	TRBJ2-3	NA	TGTGCCAGCGTGACCCAAGCGGGGGGCCAGACAGATACGCAGTATTTT	CASVTQAGGQTDTQYF
TRBV11-2	NA	TRBJ1-2	many	TGTGCCAGCAGCTTATCAGGGAGAGGGGACTATGGCTACACCTTC	CASSLSGRGDYGYTF
TRBV2	NA	TRBJ2-3	many	TGTGCCAGCAGTCCAGAGGCGGCTAGCACAGATACGCAGTATTTT	CASSPEAASTDTQYF
TRBV20-1	TRBD2	TRBJ2-3	many	TGCAGTGCTAGAGTCCCCCCTCAGCGGGGAAAGCAGTATTTT	CSARVPPQRGKQYF
TRBV11-2	NA	TRBJ2-5	NA	TGTGCCAGCAGTACAGGGTTGACCCAGTACTTC	CASSTGLTQYF
TRBV9	TRBD2	TRBJ2-1	NA	TGTGCCAGCAGCGCTCTAGCGGGAGGGAACCATGAGCAGTTCTTC	CASSALAGGNHEQFF
TRBV12-3/TRBV12-4	TRBD2	TRBJ2-3	NA	TGTGCCAGCAGTTCCCCAGTACTAGCGGGGGGTGATACGCAGTATTTT	CASSSPVLAGGDTQYF
TRBV20-1	TRBD2	TRBJ2-3	many	TGCAGTGCTAGCACTAGCGGGGGATCAGATACGCAGTATTTT	CSASTSGGSDTQYF
TRBV7-9	TRBD1	TRBJ1-2	NA	TGTGCCAGCAGCTTTGGGTCAGGGGGTTCCGTCTATGGCTACACCTTC	CASSFGSGGSVYGYTF
TRBV5-1	TRBD1	TRBJ1-1	NA	TGCGCCAGCAGCTTGGGTACAGGGGAGACTGAAGCTTTCTTT	CASSLGTGETEAFF
TRBV12-3/TRBV12-4	NA	TRBJ1-1	NA	TGTGCCAGCAGTCCAATTATCCCTGAAGCTTTCTTT	CASSPIIPEAFF
TRBV30	NA	TRBJ2-1	many	TGTGCCTGGGACCATACAGGGTCGGGTGAGCAGTTCTTC	CAWDHTGSGEQFF
TRBV14	NA	TRBJ2-1	NA	TGTGCCAGCAGCCAAACCCCGGCCGCCGGGGGGCACAATGAGCAGTTCTTC	CASSQTPAAGGHNEQFF
TRBV28	TRBD1	TRBJ1-6	many	TGTGCCAGTCCGGGACAGGGATATGGGTCCTATAATTCACCCCTCCACTTT	CASPGQGYGSYNSPLHF
TRBV6-1	NA	TRBJ2-3	many	TGTGCCAGCAGTGAAGTAAGAGAGGATACGCAGTATTTT	CASSEVREDTQYF
TRBV6-2/TRBV6-3	NA	TRBJ1-4	many	TGTGCCAGCAGTTACTCAGGTTTGACTAATGAAAAACTGTTTTTT	CASSYSGLTNEKLFF
TRBV6-5	NA	TRBJ1-1	many	TGTGCCAGCAGTTACGGGCGGTCGAACACTGAAGCTTTCTTT	CASSYGRSNTEAFF
TRBV6-2/TRBV6-3	NA	TRBJ1-2	many	TGTGCCAGCACCCTGGGACCAACCTATGGCTACACCTTC	CASTLGPTYGYTF
TRBV20-1	NA	TRBJ2-3	many	TGCAGTGCCCATCTGCTCGATACGCAGTATTTT	CSAHLLDTQYF
TRBV6-1	TRBD1	TRBJ1-2	NA	TGTGCCAGCAGTCGGACAGGGCGGCATGGCTACACCTTC	CASSRTGRHGYTF
TRBV19	NA	TRBJ2-1	NA	TGTGCCAGTAGTTACGGCAACCCGAGGTACAATGAGCAGTTCTTC	CASSYGNPRYNEQFF
TRBV11-2	TRBD2	TRBJ2-1	once	TGTGCCAGCAGCTTAGACAGCGCTAGCGGGCCCAAGTTCTTC	CASSLDSASGPKFF
TRBV6-1	TRBD1	TRBJ1-2	many	TGTGCCAGCAGTGTCGCGGGTTCCGGGACAGGGATCCATGGCTACACCTTC	CASSVAGSGTGIHGYTF
TRBV20-1	NA	TRBJ1-5	many	TGCAGTGCTAGAGGGCTGATGAATCAGCCCCAGCATTTT	CSARGLMNQPQHF
TRBV6-2/TRBV6-3	NA	TRBJ1-6	many	TGTGCCAGCAGTTACGATGGTAATTTGTATTCACCCCTCCACTTT	CASSYDGNLYSPLHF
TRBV12-3/TRBV12-4	TRBD2	TRBJ2-5	many	TGTGCCAGCAGTTTATTGGCTAGCGGGGGGACCCTCAAAGAGACCCAGTACTTC	CASSLLASGGTLKETQYF
TRBV7-2	NA	TRBJ1-6	many	TGTGCCAGCAGCAAAGGGGCACGTTTGGGACCCCTCCACTTT	CASSKGARLGPLHF
TRBV7-3	TRBD1	TRBJ2-3	many	TGTGCCAGCAGCCGGACAGGGCATAGCACAGATACGCAGTATTTT	CASSRTGHSTDTQYF
TRBV29-1	TRBD1	TRBJ2-5	few	TGCAGCGTTTCGGGACAGAGCCTTCAAGAGACCCAGTACTTC	CSVSGQSLQETQYF
TRBV28	NA	TRBJ2-2	many	TGTGCCGTGGGGTATGCGGACACCGGGGAGCTGTTTTTT	CAVGYADTGELFF
TRBV9	NA	TRBJ2-2	few	TGTGCCAGCAGCGTAGAAACGGTCCCGGCCGGGGAGCTGTTTTTT	CASSVETVPAGELFF
TRBV19	NA	TRBJ1-6	NA	TGTGCCAGTAGAGGAGCAAGAAATTCACCCCTCCACTTT	CASRGARNSPLHF
TRBV7-9	NA	TRBJ2-7	many	TGTGCCAGCAGCTTACCAGGGACCGAGCAGTACTTC	CASSLPGTEQYF